This is a list of T cell receptor beta chains from one sample in a study of shared clonotypes between healthy human individuals. Produced via immunoSEQ multiplex PCR; TCRdb's table is partial and in-frame only. The table lists about 550,000 clones, about 95% of them singletons. The sample comprised naive CD8+ T cells sorted from blood. These receptors all stem from a woman in her twenties or thirties in good health. CDR3s include the opening cysteine and the closing phenylalanine or tryptophan. Fields, in order: CDR3 length, D gene, V gene, clone size, J gene, CDR3 protein, CDR3 DNA. A D gene is named only where the DNA matches it firmly. Some rows mark clone size as missing; the rest say once, few, many or name a class of expanded clone.

14	TRBD1	TRBV19	once	TRBJ2-7	CASSIVQGAYEQYF	TGTGCCAGTAGTATAGTCCAGGGGGCCTACGAGCAGTACTTC
15	TRBD2	TRBV5-4	-	TRBJ2-1	CASSFSGRAAYEQFF	TGTGCCAGCAGCTTTAGCGGGAGGGCAGCATATGAGCAGTTCTTC
14	-	TRBV4-2	-	TRBJ2-7	CASSHPGSLYEQYF	TGTGCCAGCAGCCATCCCGGCAGTCTCTACGAGCAGTACTTC
14	TRBD1	TRBV28	-	TRBJ2-7	CASSSGQVPYEQYF	TGTGCCAGCAGTTCCGGACAGGTCCCCTACGAGCAGTACTTC
20	-	TRBV2	-	TRBJ1-5	CASSEWEGRSTTHGNQPQHF	TGTGCCAGCAGTGAGTGGGAGGGCCGGAGTACAACCCATGGCAATCAGCCCCAGCATTTT
14	-	TRBV27	once	TRBJ1-2	CASSRTGANYGYTF	TGTGCCAGCAGTCGTACAGGAGCTAACTATGGCTACACCTTC
13	-	TRBV7-8	-	TRBJ2-2	CASSLGGLGELFF	TGTGCCAGCAGCTTAGGCGGTTTAGGGGAGCTGTTTTTT
14	-	TRBV12-1	-	TRBJ1-1	CASSFGGGSRKAFF	-
12	-	TRBV4-1	-	TRBJ2-7	CASSPGGYEQYF	TGCGCCAGCAGCCCTGGGGGGTACGAGCAGTACTTC
16	-	TRBV27	-	TRBJ1-2	CASSPSSGETGYGYTF	TGTGCCAGCAGCCCTTCCTCGGGGGAAACCGGCTATGGCTACACCTTC
15	-	TRBV2	-	TRBJ2-6	CASAEGSSGANVLTF	TGTGCCAGCGCTGAGGGTTCTTCTGGGGCCAACGTCCTGACTTTC
15	TRBD2	TRBV28	once	TRBJ2-7	CASGGSGSPFYEQYF	TGTGCCAGCGGGGGGAGCGGGAGCCCTTTCTACGAGCAGTACTTC
14	-	TRBV27	-	TRBJ2-3	CASMRGLVQDTQYF	TGTGCCAGCATGAGAGGGCTAGTGCAAGATACGCAGTATTTT
17	TRBD2	TRBV28	-	TRBJ2-5	CASSPLGLAGGPYEQYF	TGTGCCAGCAGTCCACTAGGACTAGCGGGAGGTCCTTATGAGCAGTACTTC
15	TRBD2	TRBV7-7	-	TRBJ2-5	CASSLGLAGAETQYF	TGTGCCAGCAGCTTAGGCCTAGCGGGAGCAGAGACCCAGTACTTC
17	TRBD2	TRBV15	-	TRBJ2-1	CATSRTFREAGYNEQFF	TGTGCCACCAGCAGAACTTTTAGGGAAGCGGGATACAATGAGCAGTTCTTC
14	TRBD1	TRBV28	-	TRBJ2-3	CASRWTGLEDTQYF	TGTGCCAGCAGATGGACAGGGTTGGAAGATACGCAGTATTTT
15	TRBD1	TRBV29-1	-	TRBJ2-3	CSVLGDRLDTDTQYF	TGCAGCGTTTTGGGGGACAGGTTAGACACAGATACGCAGTATTTT
17	-	TRBV28	once	TRBJ1-1	CASSFRPGIGEDTEAFF	TGTGCCAGCAGTTTTCGGCCCGGGATTGGGGAGGACACTGAAGCTTTCTTT
14	TRBD1	TRBV2	once	TRBJ1-4	CASSPGTVNEKLFF	TGTGCCAGCAGTCCCGGGACAGTTAATGAAAAACTGTTTTTT
15	TRBD1	TRBV2	-	TRBJ2-1	CASSEYDRAFNEQFF	TGTGCCAGCAGTGAATACGACAGGGCCTTCAATGAGCAGTTCTTC
15	TRBD1	TRBV5-1	-	TRBJ2-7	CASSFRDRGVHEQYF	TGCGCCAGCAGCTTCAGGGACAGGGGGGTCCACGAGCAGTACTTC